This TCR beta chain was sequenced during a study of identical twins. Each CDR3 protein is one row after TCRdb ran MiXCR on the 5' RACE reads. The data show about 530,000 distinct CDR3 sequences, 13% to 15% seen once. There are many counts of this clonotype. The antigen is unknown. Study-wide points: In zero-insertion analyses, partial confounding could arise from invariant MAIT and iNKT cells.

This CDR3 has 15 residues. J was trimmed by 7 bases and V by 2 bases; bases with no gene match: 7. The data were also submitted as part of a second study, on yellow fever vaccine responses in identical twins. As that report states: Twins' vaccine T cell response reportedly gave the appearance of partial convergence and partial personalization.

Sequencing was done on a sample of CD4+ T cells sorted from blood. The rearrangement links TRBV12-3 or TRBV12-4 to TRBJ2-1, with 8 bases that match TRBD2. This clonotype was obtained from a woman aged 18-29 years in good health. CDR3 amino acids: CASSLLPSGGNEQFF. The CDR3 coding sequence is TGTGCCAGCAGTTTATTGCCCAGCGGGGGTAATGAGCAGTTCTTC.